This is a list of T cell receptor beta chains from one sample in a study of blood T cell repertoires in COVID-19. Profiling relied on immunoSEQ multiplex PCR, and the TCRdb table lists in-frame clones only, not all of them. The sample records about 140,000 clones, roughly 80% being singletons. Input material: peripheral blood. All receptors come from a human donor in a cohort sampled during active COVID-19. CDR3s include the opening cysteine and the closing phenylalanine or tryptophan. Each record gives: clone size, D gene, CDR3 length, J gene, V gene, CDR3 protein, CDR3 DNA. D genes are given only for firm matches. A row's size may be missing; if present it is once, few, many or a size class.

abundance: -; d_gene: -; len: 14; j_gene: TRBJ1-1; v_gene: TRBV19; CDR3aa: CASHYGRVNTEAFF; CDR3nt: TGTGCCAGCCACTATGGCAGAGTGAACACTGAAGCTTTCTTT
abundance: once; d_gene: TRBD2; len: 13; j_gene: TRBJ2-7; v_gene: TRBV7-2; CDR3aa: CASSSRLASEQYF; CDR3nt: TGTGCCAGCAGCTCTCGACTAGCCTCCGAGCAGTACTTC
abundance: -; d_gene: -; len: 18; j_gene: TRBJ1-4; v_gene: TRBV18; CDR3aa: CASSKFIPREPTNEKLFF; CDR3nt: TGTGCCAGCTCAAAATTTATCCCCAGGGAACCAACTAATGAAAAACTGTTTTTT
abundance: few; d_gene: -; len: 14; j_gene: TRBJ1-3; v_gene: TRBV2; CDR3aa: CATAGSSSGNTIYF; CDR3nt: TGTGCCACCGCAGGAAGTAGCTCTGGAAACACCATATATTTT
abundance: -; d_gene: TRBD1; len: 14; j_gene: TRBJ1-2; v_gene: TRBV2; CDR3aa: CASSDNRGGYGYTF; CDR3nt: TGTGCCAGCAGTGATAACAGGGGGGGCTATGGCTACACCTTC
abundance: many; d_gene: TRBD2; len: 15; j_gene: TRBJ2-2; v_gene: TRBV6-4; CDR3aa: CASSPTSGGTGELFF; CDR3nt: TGTGCCAGCAGCCCTACTAGCGGGGGGACCGGGGAGCTGTTTTTT
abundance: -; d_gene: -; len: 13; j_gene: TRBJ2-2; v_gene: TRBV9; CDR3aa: CASSVVVSGELFF; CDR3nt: TGTGCCAGCAGCGTAGTAGTTTCCGGGGAGCTGTTTTTT
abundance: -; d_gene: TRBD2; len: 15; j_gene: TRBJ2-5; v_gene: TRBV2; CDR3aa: CASSQSGTTKETQYF; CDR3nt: TGTGCCAGCAGTCAGTCCGGGACTACAAAAGAGACCCAGTACTTC
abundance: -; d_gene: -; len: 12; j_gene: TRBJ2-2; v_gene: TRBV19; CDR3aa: CASSEGAGELFF; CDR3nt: TGTGCCAGTAGTGAGGGCGCCGGGGAGCTGTTTTTT
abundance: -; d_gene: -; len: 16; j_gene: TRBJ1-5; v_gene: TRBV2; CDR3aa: CASTRISGEVNQPQHF; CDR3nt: TGTGCCAGCACTAGGATATCAGGGGAAGTCAATCAGCCCCAGCATTTT
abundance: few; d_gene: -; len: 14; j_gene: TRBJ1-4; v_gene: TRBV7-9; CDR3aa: CASSFSEVLEKLFF; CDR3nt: TGTGCCAGCAGCTTCTCAGAGGTATTGGAAAAACTGTTTTTT
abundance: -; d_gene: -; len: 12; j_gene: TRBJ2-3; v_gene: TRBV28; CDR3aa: CASSFLTDTQYF; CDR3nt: TGTGCCAGCAGTTTCCTCACAGATACGCAGTATTTT
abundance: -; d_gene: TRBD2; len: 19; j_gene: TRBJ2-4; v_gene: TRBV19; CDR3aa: CASSPWTSGGNLAKNIQYF; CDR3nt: TGTGCCAGTAGTCCCTGGACTAGCGGGGGTAACCTAGCCAAAAACATTCAGTACTTC
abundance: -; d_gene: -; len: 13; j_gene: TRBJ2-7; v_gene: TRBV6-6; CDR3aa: CASSYSIRSEQYF; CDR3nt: TGTGCCAGCAGTTACTCGATCCGGTCCGAGCAGTACTTC
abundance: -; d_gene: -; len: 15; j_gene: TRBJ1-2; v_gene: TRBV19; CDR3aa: CASSIGGRLLYGYTF; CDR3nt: TGTGCCAGTAGTATCGGGGGTAGACTGCTCTATGGCTACACCTTC
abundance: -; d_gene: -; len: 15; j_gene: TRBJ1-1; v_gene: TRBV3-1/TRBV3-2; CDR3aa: CASSQAGGGHTEAFF; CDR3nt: TGTGCCAGCAGCCAAGCGGGGGGAGGCCACACTGAAGCTTTCTTT
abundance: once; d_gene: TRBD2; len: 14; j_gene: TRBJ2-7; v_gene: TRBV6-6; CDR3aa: CASSTGLAGYEQYF; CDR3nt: TGTGCCAGCAGTACGGGACTAGCGGGGTACGAGCAGTACTTC
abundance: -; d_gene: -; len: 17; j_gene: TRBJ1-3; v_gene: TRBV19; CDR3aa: CASSIASKGSSGNTIYF; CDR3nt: TGTGCCAGTAGTATCGCCTCCAAAGGGAGCTCTGGAAACACCATATATTTT
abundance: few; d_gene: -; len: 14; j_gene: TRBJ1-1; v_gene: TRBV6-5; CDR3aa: CASSYSQGGGEAFF; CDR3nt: TGTGCCAGCAGTTATTCTCAGGGTGGTGGTGAAGCTTTCTTT
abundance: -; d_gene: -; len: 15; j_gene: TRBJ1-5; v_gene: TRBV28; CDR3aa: CATVRQAFSNQPQHF; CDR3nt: TGTGCCACCGTAAGACAGGCTTTTAGCAATCAGCCCCAGCATTTT
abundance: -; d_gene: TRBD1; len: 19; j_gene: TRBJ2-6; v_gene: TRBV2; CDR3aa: CASSYPEGTVGSGANVLTF; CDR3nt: TGTGCCAGCAGTTACCCCGAAGGGACAGTAGGGTCTGGGGCCAACGTCCTGACTTTC
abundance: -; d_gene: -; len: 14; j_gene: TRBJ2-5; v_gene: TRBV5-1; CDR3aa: CASSLSPGQETQYF; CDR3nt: TGCGCCAGCAGCTTGTCCCCGGGGCAAGAGACCCAGTACTTC
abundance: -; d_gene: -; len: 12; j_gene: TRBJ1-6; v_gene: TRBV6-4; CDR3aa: CASSDYGSPLHF; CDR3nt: TGTGCCAGCAGTGATTATGGCTCACCCCTCCACTTT
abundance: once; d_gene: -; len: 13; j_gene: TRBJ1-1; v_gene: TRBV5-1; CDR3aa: CASSLQGNTEAFF; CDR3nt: TGCGCCAGCAGCCTACAGGGAAACACTGAAGCTTTCTTT
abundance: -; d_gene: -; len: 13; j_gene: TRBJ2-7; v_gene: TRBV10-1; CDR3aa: CASSEPGFHEQYF; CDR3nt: TGCGCCAGCAGTGAACCAGGTTTCCACGAGCAGTACTTC
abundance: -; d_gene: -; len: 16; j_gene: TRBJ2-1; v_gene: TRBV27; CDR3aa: CASSLWDIRRRDEQFF; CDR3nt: TGTGCCAGCAGTTTATGGGACATTAGGCGGCGAGATGAGCAGTTCTTC
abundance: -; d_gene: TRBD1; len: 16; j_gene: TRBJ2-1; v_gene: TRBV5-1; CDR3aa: CASSLGGQGSRNEQFF; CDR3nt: TGCGCCAGCAGCTTGGGGGGACAGGGGAGCCGGAATGAGCAGTTCTTC
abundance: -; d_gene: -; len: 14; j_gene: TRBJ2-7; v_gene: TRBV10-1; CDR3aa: CASSEPPRAHEQYF; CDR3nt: TGCGCCAGCAGTGAGCCCCCCAGGGCCCACGAGCAGTACTTC